The entry below gives a single T cell receptor beta chain sequence along with its context. The assay was immunoSEQ multiplex PCR, and TCRdb's table has in-frame clones only and misses some. This sample has approximately 75,000 clones, with 81% found just once. The CDR3 length is 18 residues. CDR1 SGHTA and CDR2 FQGNSA come from the germline V gene. The trim removed 1 base at V and 6 bases at J, leaving 17 bases unmatched. This sample stems from a study of technical replicates of blood from four donors. This TCR was sampled from a human donor in good health. Some clones in this sample may be carry-over from other donors' samples. The chain links TRBV7-2 to TRBJ1-2; 7 bases match TRBD1. What was sequenced was PBMCs. The CDR3 DNA reads TGTGCCAGCAGCTTAGTCCATTACAGGGGACTCCCGCATGATGGCTACACCTTC. It yields the protein CASSLVHYRGLPHDGYTF. Full variable domain (outside the CDR3, taken from reference TRBV7-2 and TRBJ1-2): GAGVSQSPSNKVTEKGKDVELRCDPISGHTALYWYRQSLGQGLEFLIYFQGNSAPDKSGLPSDRFSAERTGGSVSTLTIQRTQQEDSAVYLCASSLVHYRGLPHDGYTFGSGTRLTVV.